The clone carrying this T cell receptor (beta chain) was seen only a few times. The antigen remains unidentified. Trimming removed 6 bases from V and 2 bases from J; junction bases left unmatched: 6. Germline V lookup: CDR1 MNHEY, CDR2 SVGAGI. The CDR3 extends over 15 amino acids. This specimen belongs to a study of T cell repertoires in cytomegalovirus infection. About the study: Shared public TCR beta signatures pointed to both CMV infection and a matching HLA type.

Each CDR3 protein gets one entry after TCRdb re-called the reads with MiXCR. The sample holds over 200,000 distinct CDR3 sequences, approximately 13% seen once. Study-level findings and limits: Cumulative public TCR beta family frequency identified carriers of CMV plus the relevant HLA. HLA-C-restricted, CMV-specific TCR beta clonotypes were dominant ex vivo.

The sequenced material came from PBMCs. This clonotype was sampled from a human donor in good health (CMV status not recorded). Some clones in this sample may be carry-over from other donors' samples. The rearrangement uses TRBV6-5 and TRBJ1-1; 10 positions match TRBD1. CDR3 coding DNA: TGTGCCAGCAGGACAGGGGGCGAACAAAACACTGAAGCTTTCTTT. Its protein is CASRTGGEQNTEAFF.